These 3 T cell receptor beta chains were sequenced from one sample in a study of T cell repertoires in cytomegalovirus infection. TCRdb fed the reads into MiXCR, producing one record per CDR3 protein. The sample consists of about 200,000 distinct CDR3 sequences, about a tenth of them appearing once. Material: PBMCs. These receptor sequences come from a human donor in good health (CMV status not recorded). Some clones in this sample may be carry-over from other donors' samples.

This clonotype was found many times. V gene TRBV7-2 combines with J gene TRBJ2-5; 9 bases are shared with TRBD2. Germline lookup yields CDR1 SGHTA and CDR2 FQGNSA. After removal of 3 bases from V and 3 bases from J, the junction contained 14 bases not matched to a gene. This CDR3 is 18 amino acids long. The CDR3 nucleotides read TGTGCCAGCAGCTTTTGGTCTAGTAGCGGGAGAGGGAAAGAGACCCAGTACTTC. Encoded protein: CASSFWSSSGRGKETQYF.

Many counts were recorded for this clonotype. The chain uses TRBV6-1 and TRBJ2-1; D may match TRBD1 or TRBD2 (6 bases each). The CDR3 length is 15 residues. Germline values: CDR1 MNHNS, CDR2 SASEGT. V was trimmed by 8 bases and J by 7 bases, leaving 21 bases between them. The CDR3 protein is CASQVHGGGSNEQFF. The CDR3 DNA is TGTGCCAGCCAGGTCCACGGGGGCGGATCGAATGAGCAGTTCTTC.

In this sample, this clonotype turned up many times. The chain recombines TRBV7-2 with TRBJ1-3; tentative D call: TRBD1 (6 bases). Trimming removed 5 bases from V and 0 bases from J, with 11 bases in between. The CDR3 consists of 15 residues. CDR1 SGHTA and CDR2 FQGNSA come from the germline V gene. The CDR3: CASSDWTVSGNTIYF. CDR3 sequence (DNA): TGTGCCAGCAGCGACTGGACAGTCTCTGGAAACACCATATATTTT.